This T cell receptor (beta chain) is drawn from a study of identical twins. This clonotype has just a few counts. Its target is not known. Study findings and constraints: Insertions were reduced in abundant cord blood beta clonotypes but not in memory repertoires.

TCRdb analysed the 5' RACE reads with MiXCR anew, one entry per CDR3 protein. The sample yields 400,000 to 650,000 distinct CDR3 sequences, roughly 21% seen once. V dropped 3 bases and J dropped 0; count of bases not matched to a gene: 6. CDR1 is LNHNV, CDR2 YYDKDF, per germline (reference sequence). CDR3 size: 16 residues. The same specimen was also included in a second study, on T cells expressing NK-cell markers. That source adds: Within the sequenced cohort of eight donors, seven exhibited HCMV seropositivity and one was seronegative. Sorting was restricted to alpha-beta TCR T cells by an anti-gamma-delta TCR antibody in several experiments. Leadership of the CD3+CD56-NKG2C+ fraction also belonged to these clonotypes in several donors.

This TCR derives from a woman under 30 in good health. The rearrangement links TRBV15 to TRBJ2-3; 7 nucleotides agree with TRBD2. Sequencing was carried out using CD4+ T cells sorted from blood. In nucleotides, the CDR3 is TGTGCCACCAGCAGTAAGCGGGGATCTAGCACAGATACGCAGTATTTT. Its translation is CATSSKRGSSTDTQYF.